This is a list of T cell receptor beta chains from one sample in a study of blood T cell repertoires in COVID-19. Libraries were prepared by immunoSEQ multiplex PCR; TCRdb keeps only in-frame clonotypes and omits some of them. The repertoire has roughly 200,000 clones, approximately 80% of them found once; the top ten carry approximately 11%. The sequenced sample was peripheral blood. These receptors were collected from a woman between 35 and 50 years old with COVID-19, enrolled during active disease. The CDR3 runs from the conserved cysteine through the conserved F or W. A D gene is named only where the DNA matches it firmly. The size entry is marked missing in some rows and otherwise reads once, few, many or a size class.

v_gene: TRBV7-9; j_gene: TRBJ2-1; d_gene: TRBD2; abundance: NA; CDR3aa: CASSSGLASSSYNEQFF; CDR3nt: TGTGCCAGCAGCTCTGGACTAGCGTCTAGCTCCTACAATGAGCAGTTCTTC
v_gene: TRBV19; j_gene: TRBJ1-4; d_gene: NA; abundance: NA; CDR3aa: CASSTWAEGGATNEKLFF; CDR3nt: TGTGCCAGTAGTACCTGGGCGGAGGGAGGCGCGACTAATGAAAAACTGTTTTTT
v_gene: TRBV27; j_gene: TRBJ2-7; d_gene: TRBD1; abundance: NA; CDR3aa: CASSYTGQGDEQYF; CDR3nt: TGTGCCAGCAGTTACACCGGACAGGGTGACGAGCAGTACTTC
v_gene: TRBV4-1; j_gene: TRBJ1-1; d_gene: NA; abundance: NA; CDR3aa: CASSQHSGNTEAFF; CDR3nt: TGCGCCAGCAGCCAACATTCAGGGAACACTGAAGCTTTCTTT
v_gene: TRBV30; j_gene: TRBJ1-6; d_gene: NA; abundance: NA; CDR3aa: CAWSVAYHSPLHF; CDR3nt: TGTGCCTGGAGTGTCGCCTACCATTCACCCCTCCACTTT
v_gene: TRBV10-2; j_gene: TRBJ2-7; d_gene: TRBD2; abundance: NA; CDR3aa: CASSSPGRGRTYEQYF; CDR3nt: TGCGCCAGCAGTTCCCCAGGGAGGGGCCGGACCTACGAGCAGTACTTC
v_gene: TRBV10-3; j_gene: TRBJ2-5; d_gene: TRBD2; abundance: NA; CDR3aa: CAISVGGGTSQETQYF; CDR3nt: TGTGCCATCAGTGTGGGGGGAGGGACTTCTCAAGAGACCCAGTACTTC
v_gene: TRBV19; j_gene: TRBJ1-1; d_gene: NA; abundance: NA; CDR3aa: CASSKNTEAFF; CDR3nt: TGTGCCAGTAGCAAGAACACTGAAGCTTTCTTT
v_gene: TRBV9; j_gene: TRBJ2-4; d_gene: NA; abundance: NA; CDR3aa: CASAGFSTIQYF; CDR3nt: TGTGCCAGCGCGGGCTTCTCAACCATTCAGTACTTC
v_gene: TRBV9; j_gene: TRBJ1-5; d_gene: TRBD1; abundance: NA; CDR3aa: CASSVGQGRGPQHF; CDR3nt: TGTGCCAGCAGCGTTGGACAGGGCCGGGGGCCCCAGCATTTT
v_gene: TRBV7-9; j_gene: TRBJ1-2; d_gene: TRBD1; abundance: NA; CDR3aa: CASSSGQDNYGYTF; CDR3nt: TGTGCCAGCAGCTCCGGACAGGACAACTATGGCTACACCTTC
v_gene: TRBV3-1/TRBV3-2; j_gene: TRBJ1-1; d_gene: NA; abundance: NA; CDR3aa: CASSQLVNTEAFF; CDR3nt: TGTGCCAGCAGCCAGTTAGTGAACACTGAAGCTTTCTTT
v_gene: TRBV5-4; j_gene: TRBJ2-3; d_gene: TRBD2; abundance: NA; CDR3aa: CASPGTSAFTDTQYF; CDR3nt: TGTGCCAGCCCCGGGACTAGCGCCTTCACAGATACGCAGTATTTT
v_gene: TRBV7-9; j_gene: TRBJ1-2; d_gene: TRBD1; abundance: NA; CDR3aa: CASSNGKGQPYGYTF; CDR3nt: TGTGCCAGCAGCAACGGGAAGGGACAGCCCTATGGCTACACCTTC
v_gene: TRBV2; j_gene: TRBJ2-6; d_gene: NA; abundance: NA; CDR3aa: CASRSGSSGANVLTF; CDR3nt: TGTGCCAGCAGATCAGGTTCCTCTGGGGCCAACGTCCTGACTTTC
v_gene: TRBV28; j_gene: TRBJ2-1; d_gene: NA; abundance: NA; CDR3aa: CASSPWGTSYNEQFF; CDR3nt: TGTGCCAGCAGTCCATGGGGTACTAGCTACAATGAGCAGTTCTTC
v_gene: TRBV13; j_gene: TRBJ2-1; d_gene: TRBD1; abundance: NA; CDR3aa: CASSLDRGVIQFF; CDR3nt: TGTGCCAGCAGCCTCGACAGGGGGGTTATCCAGTTCTTC
v_gene: TRBV15; j_gene: TRBJ1-2; d_gene: TRBD1; abundance: NA; CDR3aa: CATSRDGRQGDGYTF; CDR3nt: TGTGCCACCAGCAGAGATGGGAGACAGGGCGACGGCTACACCTTC
v_gene: TRBV19; j_gene: TRBJ1-4; d_gene: NA; abundance: NA; CDR3aa: CASSIVGDYLFF; CDR3nt: TGTGCCAGTAGTATAGTAGGGGACTACCTGTTTTTT
v_gene: TRBV9; j_gene: TRBJ2-2; d_gene: TRBD2; abundance: NA; CDR3aa: CASSERLAGVVLGTGELFF; CDR3nt: TGTGCCAGCAGCGAAAGACTAGCGGGAGTAGTTTTGGGTACCGGGGAGCTGTTTTTT
v_gene: TRBV28; j_gene: TRBJ1-5; d_gene: TRBD1; abundance: NA; CDR3aa: CASSLGTGIDQPQHF; CDR3nt: TGTGCCAGCAGTCTGGGGACAGGGATTGATCAGCCCCAGCATTTT
v_gene: TRBV2; j_gene: TRBJ2-7; d_gene: NA; abundance: NA; CDR3aa: CASNSREQYF; CDR3nt: TGTGCCAGCAACTCCCGAGAGCAGTACTTC
v_gene: TRBV3-1/TRBV3-2; j_gene: TRBJ2-2; d_gene: TRBD2; abundance: NA; CDR3aa: CASSQLAGNTGELFF; CDR3nt: TGTGCCAGCAGCCAATTAGCGGGGAACACCGGGGAGCTGTTTTTT
v_gene: TRBV6-5; j_gene: TRBJ2-5; d_gene: NA; abundance: once; CDR3aa: CASSYSKQGNRETQYF; CDR3nt: TGTGCCAGCAGTTACTCGAAACAGGGTAACCGGGAGACCCAGTACTTC
v_gene: TRBV6-2/TRBV6-3; j_gene: TRBJ1-1; d_gene: NA; abundance: NA; CDR3aa: CASTPPITALNTEAFF; CDR3nt: TGTGCCAGCACCCCCCCTATAACAGCTTTGAACACTGAAGCTTTCTTT
v_gene: TRBV7-9; j_gene: TRBJ2-1; d_gene: TRBD1; abundance: NA; CDR3aa: CASSPGTGTNEQFF; CDR3nt: TGTGCCAGCAGCCCCGGGACAGGGACGAATGAGCAGTTCTTC
v_gene: TRBV28; j_gene: TRBJ2-1; d_gene: TRBD2; abundance: NA; CDR3aa: CASSSPRLAGGYSYEQFF; CDR3nt: TGTGCCAGCAGTTCCCCCAGACTAGCGGGAGGGTATAGCTATGAGCAGTTCTTC
v_gene: TRBV5-4; j_gene: TRBJ2-5; d_gene: NA; abundance: NA; CDR3aa: CASSQQAGQETQYF; CDR3nt: TGTGCCAGCAGCCAACAGGCTGGGCAAGAGACCCAGTACTTC
v_gene: TRBV28; j_gene: TRBJ2-7; d_gene: TRBD1; abundance: many; CDR3aa: CAIQGVSGPSPSYEQYF; CDR3nt: TGTGCCATACAGGGGGTGAGCGGCCCGTCCCCCTCCTACGAGCAGTACTTC
v_gene: TRBV27; j_gene: TRBJ2-1; d_gene: NA; abundance: NA; CDR3aa: CASSFRSYNEQFF; CDR3nt: TGTGCCAGCAGTTTCAGGTCCTACAATGAGCAGTTCTTC
v_gene: TRBV7-3; j_gene: TRBJ2-1; d_gene: NA; abundance: NA; CDR3aa: CASSSTKNNEQFF; CDR3nt: TGTGCCAGCAGCTCGACTAAAAACAATGAGCAGTTCTTC
v_gene: TRBV19; j_gene: TRBJ1-5; d_gene: TRBD1; abundance: NA; CDR3aa: CASRAGTGAVQPQHF; CDR3nt: TGTGCCAGTAGGGCCGGGACAGGGGCGGTACAGCCCCAGCATTTT
v_gene: TRBV5-6; j_gene: TRBJ2-1; d_gene: TRBD1; abundance: NA; CDR3aa: CASSSGTGYNEQFF; CDR3nt: TGTGCCAGCAGTTCCGGGACAGGGTACAATGAGCAGTTCTTC
v_gene: TRBV5-6; j_gene: TRBJ1-2; d_gene: NA; abundance: NA; CDR3aa: CASAKTQTGTYGYTF; CDR3nt: TGTGCCAGCGCAAAAACCCAAACAGGAACGTATGGCTACACCTTC
v_gene: TRBV9; j_gene: TRBJ2-1; d_gene: TRBD2; abundance: few; CDR3aa: CASSVETSAYNEQFF; CDR3nt: TGTGCCAGCAGCGTTGAGACTAGCGCTTACAATGAGCAGTTCTTC
v_gene: TRBV3-1/TRBV3-2; j_gene: TRBJ2-5; d_gene: TRBD2; abundance: NA; CDR3aa: CASRRTGPLAGQETQYF; CDR3nt: TGTGCCAGCAGACGGACAGGCCCACTAGCGGGCCAAGAGACCCAGTACTTC
v_gene: TRBV28; j_gene: TRBJ2-7; d_gene: NA; abundance: NA; CDR3aa: CASSHITGHRYEQYF; CDR3nt: TGTGCCAGCAGTCATATCACGGGACACAGATACGAGCAGTACTTC
v_gene: TRBV5-6; j_gene: TRBJ2-2; d_gene: NA; abundance: NA; CDR3aa: CASSLVWDTNTGELFF; CDR3nt: TGTGCCAGCAGCTTGGTTTGGGACACAAACACCGGGGAGCTGTTTTTT
v_gene: TRBV19; j_gene: TRBJ1-1; d_gene: TRBD1; abundance: NA; CDR3aa: CASSIQGGGTEAFF; CDR3nt: TGTGCCAGTAGTATCCAAGGGGGCGGCACTGAAGCTTTCTTT
v_gene: TRBV30; j_gene: TRBJ1-6; d_gene: TRBD1; abundance: few; CDR3aa: CAWSVRSGQGGSPLHF; CDR3nt: TGTGCCTGGAGTGTAAGATCCGGACAGGGGGGTTCACCCCTCCACTTT
v_gene: TRBV7-6; j_gene: TRBJ2-7; d_gene: TRBD2; abundance: few; CDR3aa: CASSRSGTSRYEQYF; CDR3nt: TGTGCCAGCAGCAGGTCCGGGACTAGCCGCTACGAGCAGTACTTC